This T cell receptor (beta chain) was retrieved from a study of cytomegalovirus exposure and HLA in healthy donors (dated by TCRdb to between 2016 and 2019). Looking at the study overall: An earlier analysis of approximately 640 of the donors reported 250 to 300 Gb of sequence data and 117 million unique TCR beta sequences from 150 million to 200 million T cells. Approximately 310 gigabases of sequencing data and around 80 million unique TCR sequences made up an early release that covered approximately 700 HLA-typed donors. Of the 300 to 500 genotyped donors, 81% were placed in the genetic ancestry cluster associated with self-reported Caucasian donors. The study aimed to test whether cataloging public T cell receptors could reveal signatures of past pathogen exposure. The study profiled the T cell repertoires of about 720 subjects by immunosequencing and related them to cytomegalovirus serostatus. In addition to the first cohort of approximately 650 subjects, a separate validation cohort of 120 different subjects was used. To predict cytomegalovirus infection status, the study brought together high-throughput TCR immunosequencing, statistical association of individual TCRs with disease status, and machine learning. A later analysis re-analyzed previously published TCR beta repertoires from 500 to 700 donors and added high-resolution HLA genotyping to study TCR occurrence patterns. In the later analysis, no new phenotypic data were used to find candidate immune exposures; instead, reliance was placed on TCR beta sequences and their occurrence across donors. In an earlier analysis of around 540 of the donors, high-throughput TCR beta sequencing was used to judge whether each TCR beta V gene segment behaved as functional or pseudogenic. Donor age, sex, ethnicity and CMV serostatus were collected together with the repertoire data. In a later genetic analysis, genome-wide SNP genotypes for about 60% of the 666 donors were used, and that subset was treated as a discovery cohort. All discovery cohort repertoires had been generated on a single sequencing platform. Both class I and class II loci were covered by HLA typing, at four-digit resolution. The number of typed donors differed by locus: about 629-630 for A, B, C, DRB1 and DQB1; 500 to 550 for DQA1; around 580 for DPA1; and around 450 for DPB1. Four to six DR-DQ haplotypes were handled as single units for association and clustering, since linkage in the cohort was strong. Across approximately 420 genotyped donors of the cohort, an average of approximately 240,000 unique TCR beta nucleotide sequences per donor were sequenced, and roughly a sixth of those sequences were non-productive.

This clone was counted only a few times. Its antigen remains unidentified. Base qualities are missing; no much larger clone stands one base away. Library prep was done by the immunoSEQ multiplex PCR assay. For the multiplex PCR, a mixture combining 60 forward primers for TCR Vbeta segments and 13 reverse primers for TCR Jbeta segments was used. A multiplex PCR assay on genomic DNA amplified the CDR3 region of rearranged TCR beta genes. On the Illumina HiSeq System, the amplified TCR beta libraries were sequenced as 87-base-pair reads. On the authors' methods: A later analysis counted tens of millions of unique TCR beta chains across the 666 repertoires, and some 11 million of these chains were shared by at least two donors. To remove PCR and sequencing errors, raw reads were error-corrected and collapsed into unique sequences using a nearest-neighbor algorithm that merged closely related sequences. CDR3 sequences were aligned to IMGT reference sequences to assign V, D and J gene segments. For a sequence to be retained, a match of at least six nucleotides to both a V gene segment and a J gene segment was required. Rearrangements were called productive when the CDR3 lacked stop codons and stayed in frame with V and J; all others were non-productive. CDR3 was defined by IMGT convention, running from the second conserved V-encoded cysteine to the conserved J-encoded phenylalanine. Sequences without an unambiguous match to a single V gene segment were excluded from the earlier analysis of several hundred of the donors. In an earlier analysis of approximately 610 of the donors, V segments were called functional above 56.7% productive rearrangements and were called segregating when the between-donor standard deviation exceeded 5%. A statistical classification framework was developed to diagnose cytomegalovirus status using the catalog of TCR beta chain sequences. In a later analysis, TCR nucleotide sequences were compared against IMGT/GENE-DB human TR gene sequences so that V and J genes could be assigned. Using the TCRdist pipeline, a later analysis assigned CDR3 sequences along with most-parsimonious VDJ recombination scenarios. In a later analysis, each TCR beta chain was defined by its CDR3 amino acid sequence together with its V-gene family, and reads lacking a unique V-gene family were excluded. A later analysis removed 592 highly shared, low-generation-probability nucleotide sequences to deal with suspected cross-contamination and a sequencing artifact. For each public chain, a later analysis derived a clonal expansion index from normalized ranks of inferred template counts within each repertoire. In a later analysis, generation probabilities were computed using a VDJ recombination model fitted to out-of-frame rearrangements, and the results were checked against IGoR. Hypergeometric tests were used in a later analysis to score TCR-TCR, TCR-HLA and TCR-CMV co-occurrence, with a repertoire-size bias correction applied to the TCR pairs. False discovery rates were estimated in a later analysis by permuting HLA or CMV assignments 20 times. A later analysis grouped co-occurring TCRs with DBSCAN, adding TCRdist sequence similarity when clustering within HLA-allele-positive subsets. For co-occurrence clustering, repertoires with fewer than 30,000 or more than 120,000 public chains were excluded, along with several repertoires with anomalous nucleotide sharing. Imported from immuneACCESS, the table was reduced by TCRdb to in-frame sequences with V and J called. These copies leave out some clones; in studies compared against another copy, an unresolved V gene accounts for under half, and the cause of the remainder is not known. V and J calls and clone size are as listed in that table; D and trimming were resolved from the DNA. In all, the sample holds about 130,000 clones, and roughly 85% of those were seen once. 6.5% of the sample comes from the top ten.

The germline V gene (reference sequence) yields GTSNPN for CDR1 and SVGIG for CDR2. The CDR3 starts with the cysteine, ends with the phenylalanine, and has 16 residues. Left in the record is the CDR3 DNA by itself, 48 bases read in frame from the first base. V was cut back by 4 bases and J by 0 bases, leaving a gap of 13 bases between them. The cohort consisted of hundreds of healthy bone marrow donors. At the time of sampling, all cohort members were nominally healthy, though unrecorded immune exposures were likely present. The donor was CMV seropositive and was included in the group of 250 to 300 seropositive cohort members. A peripheral blood sample was provided by each donor, and peripheral blood mononuclear cells were used for TCR beta sequencing. The Qiagen DNeasy Blood Extraction Kit was used to extract genomic DNA from the blood cell samples. What the work shows at the level of the full study, not this receptor alone: The study listed 164 TCR beta chains as associated with cytomegalovirus. Only TCR beta chains were sequenced in this cohort, and the absence of alpha or paired-chain data limited detectable features. Immune exposure information for the cohort was limited to CMV serostatus. The classifier was reported to diagnose cytomegalovirus status with high specificity and sensitivity in both the original and validation cohorts. Several of the top co-occurrence clusters appeared to be linked to parvovirus B19, influenza, CMV and Epstein-Barr virus, according to a later analysis. Three of the identified cytomegalovirus-associated TCR beta chains were confirmed in vitro to be specific for cytomegalovirus antigens. Because the 87-base-pair reads could not distinguish some IMGT-functional V segments, including TRBV6-2 and TRBV6-3, those segments were excluded. Strong co-occurrence of HLA alleles, especially DR and DQ, made assigning TCR associations to individual alleles difficult. Compared with equally common non-associated chains, HLA-associated TCR beta chains in a later analysis were more clonally expanded and had lower generation probabilities. An association between a missense DCLRE1C variant and V-gene and J-gene trimming of TCR beta chains was found in a later genetic analysis and replicated in an independent cohort. In a later analysis, over 15,000 TCR beta sequences were associated with specific HLA alleles at a false discovery rate of 0.05. According to a later analysis, TCR association rates differed among HLA loci, with DRB1 alleles showing the most associated TCRs and HLA-C alleles showing the fewest. Because HLA typing was unavailable for some donors at each locus, only the typed subset was used in association tests. Presence/absence analyses assumed roughly uniform sequencing depth across donors, an assumption that may not hold. A further reported finding was that TCR beta sequences accurately predicted the HLA-A and HLA-B alleles for most subjects in the first cohort. An earlier analysis of 587 of the donors showed that most TCR beta V segments appeared in productive rearrangements either about 87% or about 30% of the time, which broadly matched IMGT annotations. According to the authors, the approach could potentially be generalized to other disease states and immunological phenotypes. Because counts were too low, seventeen rarely observed V segments, including chromosome 9 orphons, were left out of the earlier analysis of 587 of the donors. Most CMV-associated TCR beta chains appeared to be HLA-restricted in a later analysis, and the HLA associations seemed to be driven largely by CMV exposure. Correlated functional status among segregating V segments might reflect linkage disequilibrium, but an unknown experimental factor could not be ruled out. A later genetic analysis reported fewer N-insertions in productive TCRs among donors in an Asian-associated ancestry cluster than the roughly 690-donor mean. Most TCR sequences were observed very rarely across donors, whereas some public TCRs were present in many individuals. The sequencing pipeline was judged likely to have produced a cluster of highly shared sequence variants as a technical artifact.

The sample comprised PBMCs. The sequence was collected from a middle-aged man in good health and CMV-seropositive. Here the chain combines TRBV30 and TRBJ1-6, with a weak D call of TRBD1 (5 bases match). The sequenced DNA is TGTGCCTGGACGGATCTCGGGGGCTCCTATAATTCACCCCTCCACTTT. Translated, it reads CAWTDLGGSYNSPLHF.